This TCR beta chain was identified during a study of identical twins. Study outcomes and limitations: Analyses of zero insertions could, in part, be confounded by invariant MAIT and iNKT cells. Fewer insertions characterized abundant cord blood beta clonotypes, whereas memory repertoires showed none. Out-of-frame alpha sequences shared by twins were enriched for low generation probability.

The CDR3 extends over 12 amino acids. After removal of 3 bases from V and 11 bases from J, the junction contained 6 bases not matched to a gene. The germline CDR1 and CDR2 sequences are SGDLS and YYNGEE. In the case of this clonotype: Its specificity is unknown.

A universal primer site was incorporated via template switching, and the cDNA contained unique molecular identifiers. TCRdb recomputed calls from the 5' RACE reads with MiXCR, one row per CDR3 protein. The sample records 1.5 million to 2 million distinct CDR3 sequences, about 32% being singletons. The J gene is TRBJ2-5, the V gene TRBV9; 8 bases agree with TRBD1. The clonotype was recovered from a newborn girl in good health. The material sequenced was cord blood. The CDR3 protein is CASSGWRQGQYF. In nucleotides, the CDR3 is TGTGCCAGCAGCGGATGGAGACAGGGGCAGTACTTC.